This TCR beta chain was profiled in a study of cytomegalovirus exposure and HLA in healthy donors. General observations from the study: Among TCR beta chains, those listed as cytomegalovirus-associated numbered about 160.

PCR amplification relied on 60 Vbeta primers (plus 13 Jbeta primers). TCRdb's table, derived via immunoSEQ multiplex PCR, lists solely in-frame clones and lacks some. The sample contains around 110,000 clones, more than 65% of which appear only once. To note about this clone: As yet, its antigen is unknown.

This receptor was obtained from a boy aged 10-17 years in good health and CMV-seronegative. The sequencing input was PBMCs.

The CDR3 coding sequence is TGTGCCAGCAGTTTATTACTACTTGGTGAGCAGTTCTTC. It specifies CASSLLLLGEQFF. The gene calls are TRBV27 and TRBJ2-1, with no clear D. Germline-derived CDR1 and CDR2 are MNHEY and SMNVEV (reference sequence). The CDR3 extends over 13 amino acids. V lost 1 base and J 9 bases, leaving 10 bases between the germline ends.